This T cell receptor beta chain was retrieved from a study of read filtering for tumor transcriptome and immune sequencing. CDR1 SGHVS and CDR2 FQNEAQ come from the germline V gene. The CDR3 loop spans 16 amino acids. This library used 300 to 500 ng RNA and molecular barcoded adaptors spanning alpha/delta and beta/gamma chains. TCRdb reprocessed the reads via MiXCR and lists one record per CDR3 protein. Among 45,000 to 55,000 distinct CDR3 sequences, approximately 12% were seen once, and the ten largest hold roughly 14%. Of note for this clonotype: A much bigger clone sits one base away, suggesting this may be a read error.

The origin of this receptor is a donor at least 40 years old with multiple myeloma. The chain carries TRBV7-8 and TRBJ2-1, with 10 bases fitting TRBD1. Input material: a population of CD138-negative cells sorted from bone marrow. The chain's CDR3 is CASSRSGTGVYNEQSF. The CDR3 DNA is TGTGCCAGCAGCCGGTCCGGGACAGGGGTCTACAATGAGCAGTCCTTC.